This is a list of T cell receptor beta chains from one sample in a study of cytomegalovirus exposure and HLA in healthy donors. Profiling relied on immunoSEQ multiplex PCR, and the TCRdb table lists in-frame clones only, not all of them. The top ten hold about 2.2% of the sample, which has some 150,000 clones, 70% to 80% seen once. The sequenced material came from PBMCs. Receptors were obtained from a man aged 35 to 55 in good health and CMV-seronegative. CDR3s include the opening cysteine and the closing phenylalanine or tryptophan. The D gene is left open where the match is weak. Expanded clones are given a class, and other clones once, few, many or no size at all.

clone_size j_call d_call v_call cdr3_aa cdr3_nt
- TRBJ1-5 - TRBV4-1 CASSQDRDIGNQPQHF TGCGCCAGCAGCCAAGATAGGGACATCGGCAATCAGCCCCAGCATTTT
- TRBJ1-4 - TRBV5-1 CASSLGFGVDHTTNEKLFF TGCGCCAGCAGCTTAGGTTTCGGGGTAGATCATACAACTAATGAAAAACTGTTTTTT
- TRBJ2-3 TRBD2 TRBV28 CASKGGGAGTDTQYF TGTGCCAGCAAGGGCGGGGGGGCCGGCACAGATACGCAGTATTTT
- TRBJ2-1 - TRBV7-8 CASSNSRGSYNEQFF TGTGCCAGCAGCAATTCCAGGGGCTCCTACAATGAGCAGTTCTTC
- TRBJ2-2 TRBD2 TRBV10-3 CAISESYRTGGNTGELFF TGTGCCATCAGTGAGTCGTACAGGACGGGGGGTAACACCGGGGAGCTGTTTTTT
- TRBJ2-7 - TRBV5-1 CASSLYGGSYEQYF TGCGCCAGCAGCTTGTACGGGGGCTCCTACGAGCAGTACTTC
few TRBJ1-3 - TRBV7-9 CSSSLPGSGNTIYF TGTTCCAGCAGCTTACCAGGGTCCGGAAACACCATATATTTT
- TRBJ2-1 - TRBV7-9 CASSLNRVSYNEQFF TGTGCCAGCAGCTTAAACCGGGTATCCTACAATGAGCAGTTCTTC
few TRBJ1-1 TRBD1 TRBV19 CASAPRDRNTEAFF TGTGCCAGTGCCCCCCGGGACAGAAACACTGAAGCTTTCTTT
- TRBJ2-7 - TRBV13 CASSLGLATYEQYF TGTGCCAGCAGCTTAGGACTAGCTACCTACGAGCAGTACTTC
- TRBJ2-1 - TRBV29-1 CSGGGLFNEQFF TGCAGCGGAGGGGGACTATTCAATGAGCAGTTCTTC
- TRBJ2-7 - TRBV11-2 CASSLGSVVYEQYF TGTGCCAGCAGCCTTGGAAGCGTGGTATACGAGCAGTACTTC
- TRBJ2-1 - TRBV6-1 CASSLSLGEDEQFF TGTGCCAGCAGTCTAAGTTTGGGGGAGGATGAGCAGTTCTTC
- TRBJ2-5 TRBD1 TRBV9 CASSVAYGQGKETQYF TGTGCCAGCAGCGTAGCTTACGGACAGGGAAAAGAGACCCAGTACTTC
- TRBJ2-1 TRBD2 TRBV7-9 CSSSLAGRAWNEQFF TGTTCCAGCAGCTTAGCGGGGAGGGCCTGGAATGAGCAGTTCTTC
- TRBJ2-1 - TRBV2 CASKGSPTGNEQFF TGTGCCAGCAAAGGTAGCCCTACTGGGAATGAGCAGTTCTTC
few TRBJ2-3 TRBD2 TRBV7-8 CASSLLPAGGTDTQYF TGTGCCAGCAGCTTACTCCCAGCGGGAGGGACAGATACGCAGTATTTT